Below, 29 T cell receptor beta chains from the same sample are listed, as sequenced in a study of radiotherapy plus CTLA-4 blockade in lung cancer. Some clones are missing from TCRdb's copy, which holds only in-frame ones; the method was immunoSEQ multiplex PCR. The sample records approximately 44,000 clones, around 77% being singletons. The material sequenced was peripheral blood, taken from a patient treated with radiotherapy plus ipilimumab. These receptor sequences come from a human donor with non-small cell lung cancer who had stable disease on radiotherapy plus ipilimumab.

CDR3 nucleotides: TGTGCCAGCAGTGGAACAGGGTTGGGGGATACGCAGTATTTT. As protein: CASSGTGLGDTQYF. The chain joins TRBV6-1 to TRBJ2-3; D perhaps matches TRBD1 (6 bases). Trimming shortened V by 4 bases and J by 6 bases, and 14 bases separated the two germline ends. This CDR3 comprises 14 residues. CDR1 and CDR2 from the germline V gene are MNHNS and SASEGT.

The chain links TRBV7-9 to TRBJ2-5; D is unresolved. The CDR3 spans 16 residues. V shed 5 bases and J shed 4 bases, with 20 bases lying between them. CDR1 SEHNR and CDR2 FQNEAQ come from the germline V gene (reference sequence). The CDR3 is CASSPLVRRDGETQYF. CDR3 nucleotide sequence: TGTGCCAGCAGCCCCTTAGTTCGAAGGGATGGAGAGACCCAGTACTTC.

The chain employs TRBV15 and TRBJ2-5, with 7 bases that match TRBD2. CDR3 length: 15 residues. Germline V gene lookup returns CDR1 LNHNV and CDR2 YYDKDF (reference sequence). With 5 bases clipped from V and 1 base from J, the junction kept 7 bases outside the gene matches. This CDR3 is CATSPSPSGQETQYF. CDR3 nucleotides: TGTGCCACCAGCCCCTCCCCTAGCGGCCAAGAGACCCAGTACTTC.

V usage is TRBV28 and J usage is TRBJ1-1; D is perhaps TRBD1 (6 bases). CDR1 is MDHEN and CDR2 is SYDVKM in the germline V gene. The CDR3 length is 15 residues. V lost 6 bases and J 6 bases, leaving 20 bases between the germline ends. The CDR3 DNA is TGTGCCAGCAGACCCTTTGCCGGGACAACGGCTGAAGCTTTCTTT. It codes for CASRPFAGTTAEAFF.

This clone is termed medium-sized (0.01 to 0.1%). The J gene is TRBJ1-4, the V gene TRBV4-3; 8 bases line up with TRBD1. The germline V gene has CDR1 LGHNA and CDR2 YSLEER. V was pared by 1 base and J by 7 bases, with 8 bases of the junction left unmatched. CDR3 size: 16 residues. This chain's CDR3 is CASSQVGGRGREKLFF. CDR3 coding DNA: TGCGCCAGCAGCCAAGTCGGCGGCAGGGGGCGTGAAAAACTGTTTTTT.

This clone occurred a few times. The genes are TRBV12-5 and TRBJ1-1; possibly TRBD1 for D (6 bases). The germline V gene has CDR1 LGHNT and CDR2 FRNRAP. The CDR3 runs 16 residues. V lost 2 bases, J lost 1 base, and 14 bases lay in between. The CDR3 spells CASGLPPGQQNTEAFF. CDR3 bases: TGTGCTAGTGGTTTGCCCCCCGGACAGCAGAACACTGAAGCTTTCTTT.

V usage is TRBV10-3 and J usage is TRBJ2-1; D gene uncertain. The V gene lost 5 bases and the J gene lost 7 bases, with 6 bases spanning the gap. This CDR3 contains 11 residues. Germline loops: CDR1 ENHRY, CDR2 SYGVKD. CDR3 in amino acids: CAISLGNEQFF. The CDR3 DNA reads TGTGCCATCAGTCTGGGGAATGAGCAGTTCTTC.

The genes are TRBV10-3 and TRBJ1-1, with 7 bases that match TRBD1. Germline assignment: CDR1 ENHRY and CDR2 SYGVKD. This CDR3 has 14 residues. Germline trimming cut 1 base from V and 4 bases from J; bases unmatched to any gene: 3. As DNA, the CDR3 is TGTGCCATCAGTGAGTTTGAGGGGGCCACTGAAGCTTTCTTT. Translation: CAISEFEGATEAFF.

This chain joins TRBV4-2 and TRBJ1-2; tentatively, D is TRBD1 (6 bases). Germline assignment: CDR1 LGHNA and CDR2 YNFKEQ. The CDR3 is made up of 16 amino acids. V lost 0 bases and J 8 bases, leaving 19 bases between the germline ends. The chain's CDR3 is CASSQEGGGAGGGYTF. The CDR3, as DNA: TGTGCCAGCAGCCAAGAAGGCGGGGGGGCTGGAGGGGGCTACACCTTC.

The chain joins TRBV7-9 to TRBJ2-2; 8 nucleotides match TRBD1. The germline V gene encodes CDR1 SEHNR and CDR2 FQNEAQ (reference sequence). Losses at the gene ends were 10 bases for V and 6 bases for J; bases not matched to a gene: 13. CDR3 length equals 15 residues. CDR3 bases: TGTGCCACCCCCTCAGGGGGCATTTCCGCCGGGGAGCTGTTTTTT. Its protein product is CATPSGGISAGELFF.

The chain carries TRBV28 and TRBJ2-7; D call uncertain. With 4 bases removed from V and 2 bases from J, the gap between germline ends came to 15 bases. The CDR3 is 15 amino acids. In germline, CDR1 is MDHEN, CDR2 SYDVKM. This CDR3 is CASSSPDLRAYEQYV. DNA for the CDR3: TGTGCCAGCAGTTCCCCGGACCTCCGGGCCTACGAGCAGTACGTC.

This chain joins TRBV6-1 and TRBJ1-1; 9 bases are shared with TRBD1. V was clipped by 6 bases and J by 2 bases; unmatched bases: 4. CDR3 size: 14 residues. Looked up from germline, CDR1 is MNHNS and CDR2 is SASEGT. CDR3 loop: CASRGTGSNTEAFF. In DNA, the CDR3 is TGTGCCAGCAGGGGGACAGGGTCCAACACTGAAGCTTTCTTT.

The CDR3 reads CASSHPTGNTGELFF. The CDR3 nucleotides read TGTGCCAGCTCCCACCCGACAGGGAACACCGGGGAGCTGTTTTTT. This chain uses TRBV18 with TRBJ2-2, with a weak D call TRBD1 (6 bases). V was clipped by 6 bases and J by 1 base, with 12 bases between them. The CDR3 contains 15 residues. The germline V gene has CDR1 KGHSH and CDR2 LQKENI. Full variable domain (outside the CDR3, taken from reference TRBV18 and TRBJ2-2): NAGVMQNPRHLVRRRGQEARLRCSPMKGHSHVYWYRQLPEEGLKFMVYLQKENIIDESGMPKERFSAEFPKEGPSILRIQQVVRGDSAAYFCASSHPTGNTGELFFGEGSRLTVL.

V gene TRBV14 combines with J gene TRBJ2-6; D gene unclear. V gave up 0 bases and J gave up 2 bases, with 17 bases separating them. The CDR3 consists of 19 residues. The V gene's germline CDR1 is SGHDN and CDR2 FVKESK. In nucleotides, the CDR3 is TGTGCCAGCAGCCAAGATAGCACTCGTCCCATCGCTGGGGCCAACGTCCTGACTTTC. The encoded protein is CASSQDSTRPIAGANVLTF.

The chain has TRBV28 and TRBJ1-3; D not resolved. The V gene lost 6 bases and the J gene lost 0 bases, with 3 bases spanning the gap. The CDR3 is made up of 12 amino acids. In germline, CDR1 is MDHEN, CDR2 SYDVKM. CDR3 region: CASRDSGNTIYF. As DNA, the CDR3 is TGTGCCAGCAGGGACTCTGGAAACACCATATATTTT.

The V gene is TRBV7-9, the J gene TRBJ1-1; D is uncertain. This CDR3 is built from 12 residues. Germline-derived CDR1 and CDR2 are SEHNR and FQNEAQ (reference sequence). Trimming removed 2 bases at V and 5 bases at J, with 6 bases between. This chain's CDR3 is CASSLFSTEAFF. The DNA of the CDR3 is TGTGCCAGCAGCTTATTTAGTACTGAAGCTTTCTTT.

The V and J genes are TRBV12-5 and TRBJ1-2; 7 positions match TRBD1. This CDR3 is 15 amino acids long. Unmatched junction bases numbered 11, after V lost 6 bases and J lost 4 bases. CDR1 is LGHNT, CDR2 FRNRAP, per germline. The CDR3, as DNA: TGTGCTAGTGGGCCCGACAGGGTCTCTACCTATGGCTACACCTTC. Protein sequence: CASGPDRVSTYGYTF. Full variable domain (rest looked up from reference TRBV12-5 and TRBJ1-2): DARVTQTPRHKVTEMGQEVTMRCQPILGHNTVFWYRQTMMQGLELLAYFRNRAPLDDSGMPKDRFSAEMPDATLATLKIQPSEPRDSAVYFCASGPDRVSTYGYTFGSGTRLTVV.

A single count supports this clone. This chain connects TRBV30 to TRBJ2-2; possibly TRBD1 for D (5 bases). V lost 4 bases, J lost 4 bases, and 13 bases lay in between. The CDR3 runs 14 residues. The V gene's germline CDR1 is GTSNPN and CDR2 SVGIG (reference sequence). CDR3 sequence: CAWNKDSTTGELFF. The CDR3 coding sequence is TGTGCCTGGAACAAAGACAGCACCACCGGGGAGCTGTTTTTT.

This clone was seen a handful of times. The chain is built from TRBV29-1 and TRBJ2-1; D may be TRBD1 (5 bases). Germline CDR1 and CDR2: SQVTM and ANQGSEA. V gave up 5 bases and J gave up 3 bases, with 8 bases separating them. The CDR3 runs to 12 residues. The CDR3 loop reads CSVKGIYNEQFF. DNA for the CDR3: TGCAGCGTTAAGGGGATCTACAATGAGCAGTTCTTC.

The chain is built from TRBV27 and TRBJ1-6, with D unclear. Germline V gene lookup returns CDR1 MNHEY and CDR2 SMNVEV (reference sequence). The CDR3 has 15 amino acids. Trimming left V 6 bases short and J 9 bases short, with 18 bases between. CDR3 DNA: TGTGCCAGCAGCATGGCATGGGTGGGAAGTTCACCCCTCCACTTT. This translates into CASSMAWVGSSPLHF.

The J gene is TRBJ2-3, the V gene TRBV6-5, with D possibly called TRBD1 or TRBD2 (5 bases each). This CDR3 has 15 residues. Trimming left V 7 bases short and J 3 bases short, with 17 bases between. Germline CDR1 is MNHEY and CDR2 is SVGAGI. The CDR3 is CASKTAWGTTDTQYF. In DNA form, the CDR3 reads TGTGCCAGCAAAACCGCGTGGGGGACGACAGATACGCAGTATTTT.

The V and J genes are TRBV9 and TRBJ1-3; D perhaps matches TRBD1 (6 bases). Germline V CDR1 and CDR2: SGDLS, YYNGEE. Trimming removed 4 bases at V and 2 bases at J, with 10 bases between. The CDR3 is 14 residues long. As DNA, the CDR3 is TGTGCCAGCAGCTATACAGGGCCTGGAAACACCATATATTTT. It yields the protein CASSYTGPGNTIYF.

The rearrangement joins TRBV27 to TRBJ1-5, with a possible D match to TRBD1 (6 bases). The CDR3 runs 14 residues. Germline V CDR1 and CDR2: MNHEY, SMNVEV (reference sequence). The V gene lost 8 bases and the J gene lost 0 bases, with 11 bases spanning the gap. The CDR3: CASRRTDSNQPQHF. The CDR3 DNA follows: TGTGCCAGCCGCAGGACAGATAGCAATCAGCCCCAGCATTTT.

The genes are TRBV4-1 and TRBJ2-3; 8 nucleotides align to TRBD2. Trimming cost V 3 bases and J 5 bases; bases outside gene matches: 10. The CDR3 extends over 16 amino acids. Germline CDR1 and CDR2: MGHRA and YSYEKL. This chain's CDR3 is CASSHAFSGSRDTQYF. DNA for the CDR3: TGCGCCAGCAGCCATGCTTTCAGCGGGAGCCGAGATACGCAGTATTTT.

The chain is built from TRBV7-2 and TRBJ1-3; D gene unclear. CDR1 is SGHTA and CDR2 is FQGNSA in the germline V gene. CDR3 size: 16 residues. V lost 5 bases, J lost 4 bases, and 18 bases lay in between. The CDR3 spells CASSHEVTVAGNTIYF. CDR3 DNA sequence: TGTGCCAGCAGCCACGAGGTCACCGTAGCAGGAAACACCATATATTTT.

The chain combines TRBV5-5 with TRBJ1-6; 10 bases are shared with TRBD1. The J segment lost 6 bases and the V segment lost 4 bases, leaving 1 base of the junction unmatched. Germline V gene lookup returns CDR1 SGHKS and CDR2 YYEKEE (reference sequence). CDR3 length equals 14 residues. CDR3 DNA: TGTGCCAGCAGCGGGGACAGGGGTAATTCACCCCTCCACTTT. Its protein product is CASSGDRGNSPLHF.

The V gene is TRBV6-1, the J gene TRBJ1-1, with D uncertain. The CDR3 loop spans 14 amino acids. CDR1 and CDR2 from the germline V gene are MNHNS and SASEGT. V was clipped by 0 bases and J by 6 bases, with 11 bases between them. The CDR3 sequence: CASSEASDGAEAFF. CDR3 nucleotides: TGTGCCAGCAGTGAAGCATCAGACGGGGCTGAAGCTTTCTTT.

J is TRBJ2-1 and V is TRBV5-1; TRBD2 matches at 12 bases. Germline V gives CDR1 SGHRS, CDR2 YFSETQ. The CDR3 sequence is 17 residues long. V was pared by 4 bases and J by 2 bases, with 7 bases of the junction left unmatched. CDR3 nucleotide sequence: TGCGCCAGCAGCCCCCGCCTAGCGGGGGGGACCTACAATGAGCAGTTCTTC. Residues: CASSPRLAGGTYNEQFF.

The rearrangement uses TRBV6-6 and TRBJ2-3; possibly TRBD2 for D (7 bases). CDR1 is MNHNY, CDR2 SVGAGI, per germline (reference sequence). The CDR3 spans 13 residues. The V gene lost 5 bases and the J gene lost 9 bases, with 15 bases spanning the gap. CDR3 sequence (DNA): TGTGCCAGCAGTGCGATTAGGGGGGGGACGCAGTATTTT. As protein: CASSAIRGGTQYF.